The 6 T cell receptor beta chains reported below all come from one sample, sequenced in a study of kidney transplant recipient with SARS-CoV-2 infection. Each CDR3 protein gets one entry after TCRdb re-called the reads with MiXCR. The data contain roughly 250,000 distinct CDR3 sequences, under 35% of them singletons. Material: a blood sample, obtained at baseline and between days 110 and 120 from a kidney transplant recipient. The receptor set was obtained from a male patient aged 25 to 39 who had COVID-19 and was a kidney transplant recipient. Part of the T cells may come from the graft donor.

This clonotype was seen more than once but under ten times. A much larger clone sits a single nucleotide away, making a read error possible. The chain uses TRBV5-4 and TRBJ1-2; unclear D gene. The length of the CDR3 is 16 residues. Trimming pared 7 bases from V and 4 bases from J, leaving 23 bases between. Germline CDR1 is SGHNT and CDR2 is YYREEE (reference sequence). CDR3 protein: CASREYVPGKTYGYTF. The CDR3 region has the DNA TGTGCCAGCCGTGAGTACGTACCAGGAAAGACCTATGGCTACACCTTC. The entire variable domain, with the rest obtained from reference TRBV5-4 and TRBJ1-2, is as follows: ETGVTQSPTHLIKTRGQQVTLRCSSQSGHNTVSWYQQALGQGPQFIFQYYREEENGRGNFPPRFSGLQFPNYSSELNVNALELDDSALYLCASREYVPGKTYGYTFGSGTRLTVV.

This clonotype was counted many times. CDR3 DNA sequence: TGTGCCAGCAGCTTAGGACAGGGGTATAGATCACCCCTCCACTTT. Protein product: CASSLGQGYRSPLHF. V gene TRBV7-2 combines with J gene TRBJ1-6; 8 bases line up with TRBD1. Germline V gene lookup returns CDR1 SGHTA and CDR2 FQGNSA. With V trimmed by 1 base and J by 10 bases, 6 bases remained unmatched. CDR3 size: 15 residues.

In this sample, this clonotype turned up many times. V gene TRBV11-2 combines with J gene TRBJ2-5; D is possibly TRBD1 (6 bases). Germline loops: CDR1 SGHAT, CDR2 FQNNGV. Trimming pared 5 bases from V and 2 bases from J, leaving 24 bases between. This CDR3 spans 18 amino acids. The CDR3 coding sequence is TGTGCCAGCAGCGTGAACCCGTGGTTGGGGGCCCGACAAGAGACCCAGTACTTC. It yields the protein CASSVNPWLGARQETQYF.

The table lists this clonotype with a count of one. Just one base apart from a much larger clone, this may be a read error. V and J are TRBV6-2 or TRBV6-3 and TRBJ1-2, with a weak D call TRBD1 (5 bases). The V and J ends lost 6 bases and 0 bases respectively, with 14 bases between them. CDR3 size: 15 residues. The germline gives CDR1 MNHEY, CDR2 SVGEGT. The chain's CDR3 is CASRPRVEANYGYTF. CDR3 nucleotide sequence: TGTGCCAGCAGGCCCAGGGTAGAAGCTAACTATGGCTACACCTTC.

This clonotype was seen repeatedly, ten times or more. The V gene is TRBV3-1, the J gene TRBJ1-1; D not certain. V was cut by 5 bases and J by 4 bases, with 23 bases left in between. There are 17 residues in the CDR3. CDR1 is LGHDT, CDR2 YNNKEL, per germline (reference sequence). CDR3 sequence reads: CASSYERPISIRTEAFF. CDR3 in DNA: TGTGCCAGCAGCTACGAACGTCCCATTTCAATTCGCACTGAAGCTTTCTTT.

V gene TRBV2 combines with J gene TRBJ2-3; D unclear. CDR3 length equals 15 residues. V lost 3 bases to trimming and J lost 0 bases, with 10 bases between them. In germline, CDR1 is SNHLY, CDR2 FYNNEI. The CDR3 region is CASSDRILSTDTQYF. In DNA form, the CDR3 reads TGTGCCAGCAGTGACAGAATTCTTAGCACAGATACGCAGTATTTT.